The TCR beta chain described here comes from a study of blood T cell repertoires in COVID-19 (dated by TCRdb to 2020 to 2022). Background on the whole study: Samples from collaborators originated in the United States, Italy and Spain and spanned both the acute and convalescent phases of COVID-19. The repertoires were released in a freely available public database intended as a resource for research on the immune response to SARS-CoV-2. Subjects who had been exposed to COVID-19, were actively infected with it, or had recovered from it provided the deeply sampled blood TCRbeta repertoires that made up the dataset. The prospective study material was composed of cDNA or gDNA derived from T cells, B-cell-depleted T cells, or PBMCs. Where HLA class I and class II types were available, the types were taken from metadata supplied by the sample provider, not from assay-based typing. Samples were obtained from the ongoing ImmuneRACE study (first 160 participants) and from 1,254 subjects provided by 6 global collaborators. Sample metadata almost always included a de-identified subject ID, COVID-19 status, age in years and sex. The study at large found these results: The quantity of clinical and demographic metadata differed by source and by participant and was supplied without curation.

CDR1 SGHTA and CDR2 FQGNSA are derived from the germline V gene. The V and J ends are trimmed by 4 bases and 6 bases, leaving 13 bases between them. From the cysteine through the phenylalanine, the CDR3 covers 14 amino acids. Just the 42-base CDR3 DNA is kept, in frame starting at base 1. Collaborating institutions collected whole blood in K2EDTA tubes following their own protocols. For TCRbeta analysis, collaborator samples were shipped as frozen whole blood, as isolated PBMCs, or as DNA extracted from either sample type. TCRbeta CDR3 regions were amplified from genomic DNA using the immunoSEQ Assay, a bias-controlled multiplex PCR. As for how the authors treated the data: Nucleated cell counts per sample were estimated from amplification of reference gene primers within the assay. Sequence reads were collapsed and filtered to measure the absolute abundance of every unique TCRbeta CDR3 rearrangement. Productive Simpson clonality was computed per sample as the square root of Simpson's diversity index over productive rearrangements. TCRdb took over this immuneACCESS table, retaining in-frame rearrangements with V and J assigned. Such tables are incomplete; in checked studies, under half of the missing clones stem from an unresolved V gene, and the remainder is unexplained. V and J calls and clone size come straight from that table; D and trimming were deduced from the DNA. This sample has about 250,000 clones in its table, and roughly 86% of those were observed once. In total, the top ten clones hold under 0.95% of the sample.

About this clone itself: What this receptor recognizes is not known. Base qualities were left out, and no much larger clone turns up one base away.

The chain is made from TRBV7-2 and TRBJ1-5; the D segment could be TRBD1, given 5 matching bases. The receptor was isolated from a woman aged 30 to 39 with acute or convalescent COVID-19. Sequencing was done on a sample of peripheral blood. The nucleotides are TGTGCCAGCAGCTACACGGGGGATAGTCAGCCCCAGCATTTT. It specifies CASSYTGDSQPQHF.